This T cell receptor beta chain was documented in a study of blood T cell repertoires in COVID-19. Profiling relied on immunoSEQ multiplex PCR, and the TCRdb table lists in-frame clones only, not all of them. The repertoire includes roughly 140,000 clones, about 80% of them detected once, and approximately 3.4% sits in the top ten. CDR1 SGDLS and CDR2 YYNGEE come from the germline V gene. The CDR3 has 13 amino acids. V lost 4 bases, J lost 3 bases, and 10 bases lay in between. Material: peripheral blood. The chain employs TRBV9 and TRBJ2-5; D may be TRBD1 (6 bases). The source is a man in his 70s who had recovered from COVID-19. CDR3 nucleotide sequence: TGTGCCAGCAGCACAGGGCGTAAAGAGACCCAGTACTTC. This codes for CASSTGRKETQYF.